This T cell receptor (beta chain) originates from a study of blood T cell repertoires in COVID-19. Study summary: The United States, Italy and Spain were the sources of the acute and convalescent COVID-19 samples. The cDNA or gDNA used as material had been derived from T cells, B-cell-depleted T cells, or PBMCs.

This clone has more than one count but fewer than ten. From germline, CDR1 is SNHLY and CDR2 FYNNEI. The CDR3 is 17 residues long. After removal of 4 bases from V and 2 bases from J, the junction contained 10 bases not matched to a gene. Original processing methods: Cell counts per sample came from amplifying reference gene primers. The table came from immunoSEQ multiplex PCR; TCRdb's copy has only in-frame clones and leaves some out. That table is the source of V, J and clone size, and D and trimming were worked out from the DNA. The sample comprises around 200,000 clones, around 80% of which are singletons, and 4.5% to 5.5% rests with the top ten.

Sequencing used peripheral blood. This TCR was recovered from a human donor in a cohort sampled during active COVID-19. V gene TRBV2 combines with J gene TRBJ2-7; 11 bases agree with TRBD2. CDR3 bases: TGTGCCAGCAGTGTGGCGACTAGCGGGACAAAAACCTACGAGCAGTACTTC. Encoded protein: CASSVATSGTKTYEQYF.